These 12 T cell receptor beta chains were sequenced from one sample in a study of T-cell reconstitution after alpha-beta-depleted transplantation in children. Unique molecular identifiers featured in how the TCRbeta library was prepared. TCRdb recomputed calls from the PCR reads with MiXCR, one row per CDR3 protein. The data hold just under 150,000 distinct CDR3 sequences, with 8.5% to 10% observed a single time. The material was PBMCs, mostly from graft donor cells, obtained 180 days after TCRalphabeta/CD19-depleted stem cell transplant. These receptors were collected from a female patient between 2 and 10 years old who had a stem cell transplant for congenital amegakaryocytic thrombocytopenia, so the T cells may come from the graft donor.

This clonotype was recorded many times. The rearrangement joins TRBV5-5 to TRBJ2-1, with 11 positions matching TRBD1. Germline V gives CDR1 SGHKS, CDR2 YYEKEE (reference sequence). This CDR3 is 16 amino acids long. V gave up 6 bases and J gave up 3 bases; unmatched junction bases: 8. This CDR3 reads CASTPRTGGFYNEQFF. The CDR3 DNA follows: TGTGCCAGCACCCCCCGGACAGGGGGCTTCTACAATGAGCAGTTCTTC.

This clonotype was observed many times. The genes are TRBV5-1 and TRBJ2-6, with 7 bases aligning to TRBD1. The CDR3 has 16 amino acids. V lost 4 bases to trimming and J lost 0 bases; unmatched junction nucleotides: 4. The V gene's germline CDR1 is SGHRS and CDR2 YFSETQ. CDR3: CASSLGQPSGANVLTF. CDR3 sequence (DNA): TGCGCCAGCAGCCTGGGACAGCCCTCTGGGGCCAACGTCCTGACTTTC.

This clonotype was counted at least ten times. The J gene is TRBJ1-4, the V gene TRBV6-5; weak D call: TRBD1 (5 bases). This CDR3 spans 15 amino acids. Trimming cost V 0 bases and J 7 bases, with 12 bases left between them. Germline V CDR1 and CDR2: MNHEY, SVGAGI. CDR3 sequence (DNA): TGTGCCAGCAGTTACTCGTGGGGGAATGTTGAAAAACTGTTTTTT. Amino acid sequence: CASSYSWGNVEKLFF.

This clonotype has just a few counts. The rearrangement joins TRBV12-3 or TRBV12-4 to TRBJ1-1; D gene uncertain. The V end was cut by 2 bases, the J end by 5 bases, with 9 bases between. CDR3 size: 13 residues. Here the CDR3 DNA reads TGTGCCAGCAGTTTAAGATTGGGGACTGAAGCTTTCTTT. Residues: CASSLRLGTEAFF.

This clonotype was seen ten or more times. The chain links TRBV25-1 to TRBJ2-2; D gene uncertain. This CDR3 has 13 amino acids. V dropped 1 base and J dropped 0 bases, with 0 bases sitting between them. Germline CDR1 MGHDK, CDR2 SYGVNS. CDR3 region: CASSESNTGELFF. CDR3 in DNA: TGTGCCAGCAGTGAATCGAACACCGGGGAGCTGTTTTTT.

This clonotype was detected ten times or more. The chain is built from TRBV15 and TRBJ1-4; D may be TRBD1 (6 bases). In germline, CDR1 is LNHNV, CDR2 YYDKDF (reference sequence). The CDR3 runs 14 residues. V lost 1 base and J lost 10, with 13 bases in between. The CDR3 sequence is CATSRVYRVGKLFF. CDR3 DNA: TGTGCCACCAGCAGAGTATACAGGGTCGGAAAACTGTTTTTT.

V gene TRBV6-1 combines with J gene TRBJ2-5; 13 bases fit TRBD2. The CDR3 is made up of 16 amino acids. The V segment lost 6 bases and the J segment 0 bases; nucleotides outside the gene matches: 4. The V gene's germline CDR1 is MNHNS and CDR2 SASEGT. CDR3 loop: CASRTSGGLYQETQYF. The CDR3 DNA reads as TGTGCCAGCAGGACTAGCGGGGGGCTGTACCAAGAGACCCAGTACTTC.

This clonotype was detected many times. The J gene is TRBJ2-1, the V gene TRBV28, with 9 bases aligning to TRBD1. J lost 4 bases, V lost 6 bases, and 10 bases had no gene match. Looked up from germline, CDR1 is MDHEN and CDR2 is SYDVKM. The CDR3 sequence is 16 residues long. The CDR3: CASRKTGTGFYNEQFF. The CDR3 DNA sequence: TGTGCCAGCAGAAAGACCGGGACAGGGTTTTACAATGAGCAGTTCTTC.

The V gene is TRBV20-1, the J gene TRBJ1-2, with D hard to call. Germline V gene data show CDR1 as DFQATT and CDR2 as SNEGSKA (reference sequence). There are 14 residues in the CDR3. Trimming pared 6 bases from V and 5 bases from J, leaving 19 bases between. The CDR3 region has the DNA TGCAGTGCCCCTCCGGCGCAGGCGGGGTATGGCTACACCTTC. This sequence encodes CSAPPAQAGYGYTF.

Regarding this clonotype: This may stem from a read error, because a much larger clone lies one nucleotide away. The V and J genes are TRBV5-1 and TRBJ2-1, with 15 nucleotides matching TRBD2. Germline trimming cut 4 bases from V and 12 bases from J; bases unmatched to any gene: 5. This CDR3 has 14 amino acids. Germline CDR1 reads SGHRS; CDR2 reads YFSETQ. This CDR3 reads CASSQGLAGGWQFF. The CDR3 region has the DNA TGCGCCAGCAGCCAGGGACTAGCGGGGGGTTGGCAGTTCTTC.

There are a few counts of this clonotype. An end of the junction does not agree with germline; a read error may underlie this. The chain uses TRBV12-3 or TRBV12-4 and TRBJ1-1; D is possibly TRBD1 (6 bases). CDR3 length equals 13 residues. The CDR3 loop is CASTQTGDTEAFF. DNA of the CDR3: TGTGCCAGCACCCAGACAGGCGACACTGAAGCTTTCTTC.

The chain is built from TRBV19 and TRBJ1-1; 7 bases map to TRBD1. The CDR3 covers 16 residues. Germline trimming cut 6 bases from V and 1 base from J; bases unmatched to any gene: 11. Per the germline V gene, CDR1 is LNHDA and CDR2 is SQIVND (reference sequence). CDR3 nucleotide sequence: TGTGCCAGTAGGAAGGGGACAGCCACCGCGAACACTGAAGCTTTCTTT. Protein sequence: CASRKGTATANTEAFF.